This T cell receptor (beta chain) comes out of a study of shared clonotypes between healthy human individuals. All the donors were Caucasian adults who lived in Nashville, Tennessee. Germline trimming cut 4 bases from V and 4 bases from J; bases unmatched to any gene: 4. The CDR3 contains 14 residues. Germline CDR1 SGHKS, CDR2 YYEKEE (reference sequence). The protocol was immunoSEQ multiplex PCR, while the TCRdb copy is restricted to in-frame clones and leaves out a portion. The data hold roughly 2,300,000 clones, with around 92% observed a single time. Material: naive CD4+ T cells from PBMCs. The subset was: CD45RA+ positively selected. The J gene is TRBJ1-5, the V gene TRBV5-5; 8 nucleotides agree with TRBD1. The clonotype was recovered from a man younger than 35 in good health. Some clones in this sample may be carry-over from other donors' samples. The CDR3 bases are TGTGCCAGCAGCCGGGACAGGTTTAATCAGCCCCAGCATTTT. This translates into CASSRDRFNQPQHF.